This T cell receptor beta chain was sequenced during a study of shared clonotypes between healthy human individuals (TCRdb year 2020). Context from the whole study: The cohort included a few men and a couple of women between 18 and 49 years of age. Per donor, three plates each were used for CD4 naive and CD4 memory, two for CD8 naive, and one for CD8 memory. The study deeply sequenced blood TCR repertoires of about 5 healthy adults to estimate repertoire size and the extent of clonotype sharing between individuals. Libraries were prepared and TCR repertoires were sequenced by different laboratories using diverse techniques, in order to increase sequencing depth and limit assay-specific biases. Each donor's leukapheresis produced roughly between about 0.8 and 10 billion PBMCs. What the work shows at the level of the full study, not this receptor alone: Sampling was restricted to blood, and TCR repertoires in tissues likely differ from the TCR repertoires found in blood. Naive subsets generally had larger estimated clonotype richness than memory subsets. Rarefaction of sorted-subset datasets indicated incomplete sequencing despite the large sequencing depth. Across a few donors, 5% to 6% of naive CD4, around 3.5% of naive CD8, approximately 2.5% of memory CD4, and approximately 0.4% of memory CD8 clonotypes were shared. Because the study included only a small number of donors, the genetic and exposure-history diversity represented was limited. Compared with non-shared clonotypes, clonotypes shared by all four sorted-subset donors had higher generation probabilities. Pairwise subsampling led to the expectation that sequencing depth would affect the degree of clonotype sharing among donors.

Here V drops 4 bases and J drops 6 bases, and the junction holds 5 bases not matched to any gene. Sequences SGHAT (CDR1) and FQNNGV (CDR2) are obtained from the germline V gene. Including the terminal cysteine and phenylalanine, the CDR3 comprises 14 residues. Here the CDR3 DNA is all that survives: 42 bases in frame from base 1. Healthy HIV-negative adults with no recently reported acute infections or vaccinations were included as donors. Only Caucasian adults living in Nashville, Tennessee, USA were represented among the donors. CD4+ T cells were enriched by magnetic negative selection; naive cells were then positively selected on CD45RA, and the negative fraction formed the memory subset. After blood collection by leukapheresis, PBMCs were isolated using Ficoll-Histopaque density gradient centrifugation and then cryopreserved in the vapor phase of liquid nitrogen. Analytical flow cytometry was used to check the purity and quantity of each magnetically sorted T cell population. From each sorted fraction, genomic DNA was isolated and quantified by UV absorbance on a Nanodrop 2000c.

Using the deep immunoSEQ assay, TCR CDR3 regions were amplified from genomic DNA by multiplex PCR. Extracted genomic DNA from each cell subset was spread evenly across all wells of several immunoSEQ 96-well plates, with each plate serving as a replicate. For sorted subsets, approximately 190 ng genomic DNA, equal to 30,000 or so T cell genomes, was loaded into each replicate PCR. The purified libraries were quantified using a Qubit 3.0 fluorometer, sized with a Bioanalyzer 2100, and then quantified again using the KAPA Library Quantification kit. A separate single-read 150-cycle Illumina NextSeq 550 flow cell was used to sequence each immunoSEQ 96-well plate. The study's processing was this. Because the immunoSEQ output included only junctional sequences and no quality scores, the filtering could not be the same as the filtering used for full-length reads. To assign V/J genes and CDR3, sequences were annotated against IMGT germline references using PyIR, a Python wrapper for IgBLAST v1.9. Reads were removed for weak V/J assignments (E-value above 1e-6), missing CDR3, stop codons, out-of-frame junctions, or ambiguous translated residues. V3J clonotypes were defined by identical inferred V gene, J gene, and CDR3 amino acid sequence. Percentage overlap between repertoires was computed as shared unique clonotypes divided by the size of the smaller repertoire. RTK rarefaction, the Chao1 estimator, and Recon v2.1 estimates of unobserved clonotypes were used to assess repertoire richness. Generation probabilities were computed with OLGA for all TCRbeta clonotypes obtained by the gDNA method from four donors. Imported from immuneACCESS, the table was reduced by TCRdb to in-frame sequences with V and J called. These copies leave out some clones; in studies compared against another copy, an unresolved V gene accounts for under half, and the cause of the remainder is not known. V, J and clone size reflect that table, while D and trimming were determined from the DNA. The sample includes about 1.4 million clones, with roughly 96% observed a single time. The ten largest clonotypes hold over 1% of the sample.

As to this clone: Its antigen is not yet known. Base qualities are not at hand, and no much larger clone is one base apart.

Sequencing was performed on naive CD4+ T cells sorted from blood. Per the publication, the cell subset or site label means: CD45RA+ positively selected. This clonotype was obtained from a man aged 25-45 years in good health. The receptor chain draws on TRBV11-2 and TRBJ1-4, and TRBD1 aligns with 7 junction nucleotides. The nucleotide sequence reads TGTGCCAGCAGCTCTCACAGGGGTGATGAAAAACTGTTTTTT. This gives the protein CASSSHRGDEKLFF. Outside the CDR3, residues come from the reference TRBV11-2 and TRBJ1-4 proteins, so the full variable domain is: EAGVAQSPRYKIIEKRQSVAFWCNPISGHATLYWYQQILGQGPKLLIQFQNNGVVDDSQLPKDRFSAERLKGVDSTLKIQPAKLEDSAVYLCASSSHRGDEKLFFGSGTQLSVL.